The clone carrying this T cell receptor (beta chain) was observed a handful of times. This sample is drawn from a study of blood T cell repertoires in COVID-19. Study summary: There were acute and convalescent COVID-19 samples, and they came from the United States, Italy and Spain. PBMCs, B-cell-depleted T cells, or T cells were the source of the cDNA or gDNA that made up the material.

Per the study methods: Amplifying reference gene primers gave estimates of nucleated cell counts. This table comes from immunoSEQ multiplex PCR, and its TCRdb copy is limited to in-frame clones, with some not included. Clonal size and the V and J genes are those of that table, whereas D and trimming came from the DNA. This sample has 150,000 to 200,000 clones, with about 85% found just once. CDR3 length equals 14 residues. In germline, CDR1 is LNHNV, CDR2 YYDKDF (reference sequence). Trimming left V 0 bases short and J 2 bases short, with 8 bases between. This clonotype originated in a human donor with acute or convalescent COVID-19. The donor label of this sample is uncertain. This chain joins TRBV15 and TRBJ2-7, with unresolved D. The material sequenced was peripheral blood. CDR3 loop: CATSRDPTAYEQYF. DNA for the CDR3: TGTGCCACCAGCAGAGATCCAACAGCCTACGAGCAGTACTTC.